Below, 6 T cell receptor beta chains from the same sample are listed, as sequenced in a study of lymphopenia after photon versus proton radiotherapy. Sequenced by immunoSEQ multiplex PCR; TCRdb stores in-frame clones only, minus some. The repertoire holds 75,000 to 95,000 clones, with around 83% as singletons. Sequencing used peripheral blood, obtained from a patient treated with proton-based radiotherapy. Source of these receptors: a man aged 60-69 years with pancreatic cancer.

This chain uses TRBV14 with TRBJ1-1; D perhaps matches TRBD1 (5 bases). Germline V gene sequence: CDR1 SGHDN, CDR2 FVKESK. Trimming left V 2 bases short and J 1 base short, with 11 bases between. The length of the CDR3 is 15 residues. DNA of the CDR3: TGTGCCAGCAGCCAATGGCAGGGAGGGAACACTGAAGCTTTCTTT. It encodes CASSQWQGGNTEAFF.

The chain couples TRBV6-6 to TRBJ1-5, with 7 bases fitting TRBD1. Trimming took 10 bases from V and 0 from J; bases not matched to a gene: 9. Looked up from germline, CDR1 is MNHNY and CDR2 is SVGAGI (reference sequence). This CDR3 is 15 amino acids long. The CDR3 DNA follows: TGTGCCACAATTTCAGGGGGATCTAGCAATCAGCCCCAGCATTTT. This encodes CATISGGSSNQPQHF.

This sequence joins TRBV19 and TRBJ2-5, with 7 bases aligning to TRBD2. Losses at the gene ends were 9 bases for V and 0 bases for J; bases not matched to a gene: 10. CDR3 length: 15 amino acids. CDR1 and CDR2 (germline): LNHDA, SQIVND (reference sequence). CDR3 sequence: CASKGRGGYQETQYF. The CDR3 bases are TGTGCCAGCAAGGGGAGGGGTGGTTACCAAGAGACCCAGTACTTC. Full variable domain (outside the CDR3, taken from reference TRBV19 and TRBJ2-5): DGGITQSPKYLFRKEGQNVTLSCEQNLNHDAMYWYRQDPGQGLRLIYYSQIVNDFQKGDIAEGYSVSREKKESFPLTVTSAQKNPTAFYLCASKGRGGYQETQYFGPGTRLLVL.

The chain has TRBV13 and TRBJ2-7; TRBD1 or TRBD2 may be the D gene (6 bases each). This CDR3 contains 15 residues. Germline-derived CDR1 and CDR2 are PRHDT and FYEKMQ (reference sequence). The V end was cut by 5 bases, the J end by 1 base, with 15 bases between. The CDR3 reads CASSPQGGRSYEQYF. In DNA, the CDR3 is TGTGCCAGCAGCCCCCAAGGGGGGAGGTCCTACGAGCAGTACTTC.

V is TRBV7-3 and J is TRBJ1-1, with D perhaps matching TRBD1 (6 bases). The length of the CDR3 is 12 residues. Germline lookup yields CDR1 SGHTA and CDR2 FQGTGA. The V end was cut by 5 bases, the J end by 8 bases, with 12 bases between. CDR3 protein: CASSHIGGEAFF. Here the CDR3 DNA reads TGTGCCAGCAGCCACATAGGGGGGGAAGCTTTCTTT.

The V and J genes are TRBV30 and TRBJ1-4, with TRBD1 identical over 7 bases. Trimming removed 3 bases from V and 4 bases from J; junction bases left unmatched: 11. The CDR3 has 16 residues. The germline CDR1 and CDR2 sequences are GTSNPN and SVGIG (reference sequence). CDR3 DNA: TGTGCCTGGAGCCCGGGGAGGGGGCAAGTTAATGAAAAACTGTTTTTT. Translated: CAWSPGRGQVNEKLFF.